This TCR beta chain originates from a study of CD8 T cells in Susac syndrome. When the RNA was reverse transcribed, random hexamers were used with an input of roughly 0.5 to 1 ug. An immunoSEQ multiplex PCR generated amplified TCR beta CDR3 products spanning 54 Vbeta and 13 Jbeta. TCRdb used MiXCR to reprocess the immunoSEQ multiplex PCR reads, holding one entry per CDR3 protein. The sample holds 200,000 or so distinct CDR3 sequences; 90% to 95% are singletons and the top ten take approximately 0.093%. Germline V gene lookup returns CDR1 SGDLS and CDR2 YYNGEE. The CDR3 contains 15 residues. The V and J ends lost 3 bases and 8 bases respectively, with 17 bases between them. The study sequenced TCR beta in blood CD8+ and CD4+ T cells.

Sequenced input: CD4+ T cells from PBMCs. The chain has TRBV9 and TRBJ1-4; D is perhaps TRBD1 (6 bases). The TCR originated in a human donor with multiple sclerosis. The CDR3 here is CASSGLVGAGEKLFF. CDR3 nucleotides: TGTGCCAGCAGCGGCCTTGTGGGGGCAGGGGAAAAACTGTTTTTT.